Presented here are 10 T cell receptor beta chains from one specimen sequenced in a study of glioma-infiltrating T cells after dendritic cell vaccination. Time point reported: after dendritic cell vaccination, including at tumor progression/relapse. Profiled with immunoSEQ multiplex PCR; TCRdb holds only in-frame clones, not every one. Of 80,000 to 100,000 clones in the sample, 75% to 90% were seen once. This specimen was blood, taken after dendritic cell vaccination. The receptors here all came from a human donor with glioblastoma.

This clone was seen a few times. The chain is built from TRBV5-4 and TRBJ2-5; no firm D call. Germline V gene data show CDR1 as SGHNT and CDR2 as YYREEE (reference sequence). V was clipped by 5 bases and J by 3 bases, with 5 bases between them. CDR3 length: 11 residues. CDR3 nucleotides: TGTGCCAGCAGTCGCGAAGAGACCCAGTACTTC. Encoded protein: CASSREETQYF.

This chain connects TRBV7-9 to TRBJ2-1, with TRBD1 matching over 8 bases. In germline, CDR1 is SEHNR, CDR2 FQNEAQ (reference sequence). The CDR3 length is 14 residues. V shed 5 bases and J 7 bases; nucleotides not matched to a gene: 7. The CDR3 loop reads CASSPRDRRNEQFF. The CDR3 nucleotides are TGTGCCAGCAGCCCCAGGGACAGGAGGAATGAGCAGTTCTTC.

The gene calls are TRBV28 and TRBJ2-5, with 12 bases that match TRBD1. The CDR3 is 15 amino acids. Germline trimming cut 5 bases from V and 5 bases from J; bases unmatched to any gene: 6. Germline CDR1 and CDR2: MDHEN and SYDVKM. The DNA for the CDR3 is TGTGCCAGCAGTCCAGGGACAGGGGGCCTTGAGACCCAGTACTTC. It yields the protein CASSPGTGGLETQYF. Looking up the rest from reference TRBV28 and TRBJ2-5 gives the full variable domain: DVKVTQSSRYLVKRTGEKVFLECVQDMDHENMFWYRQDPGLGLRLIYFSYDVKMKEKGDIPEGYSVSREKKERFSLILESASTNQTSMYLCASSPGTGGLETQYFGPGTRLLVL.

The chain is built from TRBV7-9 and TRBJ2-7, with a weak D call TRBD1 (6 bases). The V gene lost 8 bases and the J gene lost 2 bases, with 13 bases spanning the gap. The CDR3 has 13 residues. Germline loops: CDR1 SEHNR, CDR2 FQNEAQ (reference sequence). The CDR3 DNA follows: TGTGCCAGCCGTAGACAGGTACCCTACGAGCAGTACTTC. It translates to CASRRQVPYEQYF.

This chain joins TRBV9 and TRBJ2-7, with 14 bases matching TRBD2. Germline loops: CDR1 SGDLS, CDR2 YYNGEE. Trimming cost V 4 bases and J 3 bases; bases outside gene matches: 6. The CDR3 has 16 amino acids. CDR3 coding DNA: TGTGCCAGCAGCATCTCCGGGACTAGCGGGGGCTACGAGCAGTACTTC. Translated, it gives CASSISGTSGGYEQYF.

The V call is TRBV6-1, the J call TRBJ2-5, with D possibly being TRBD2 (5 bases). CDR1 is MNHNS and CDR2 is SASEGT in the germline V gene. The CDR3 is 13 amino acids. V was pared by 4 bases and J by 5 bases, with 11 bases between. CDR3 sequence: CASSGMEVETQYF. CDR3 in DNA: TGTGCCAGCAGTGGAATGGAGGTTGAGACCCAGTACTTC.

The chain uses TRBV25-1 and TRBJ1-4; 9 bases map to TRBD1. Germline assignment: CDR1 MGHDK and CDR2 SYGVNS. With V trimmed by 4 bases and J by 6 bases, 9 bases remained unmatched. The CDR3 has 16 residues. For the CDR3, the DNA is TGTGCCAGCAGTGGCCCGGACAGGGGATGGGATGAAAAACTGTTTTTT. Amino acid sequence: CASSGPDRGWDEKLFF.

CDR3 in DNA: TGTGCCAGTAGTCGGGACAGGGGAGGCGAGACCCAGTACTTC. This translates into CASSRDRGGETQYF. This rearrangement joins TRBV19 to TRBJ2-5, with 10 bases identical to TRBD1. Trimming at V came to 5 bases and at J to 5 bases, leaving 5 bases not matched to a gene. Germline CDR1 is LNHDA and CDR2 is SQIVND (reference sequence). CDR3 length: 14 amino acids.

The rearrangement joins TRBV5-6 to TRBJ1-1; 7 bases line up with TRBD1. The CDR3 extends over 15 amino acids. V lost 0 bases, J lost 1 base, and 3 bases stayed unmatched. Germline V CDR1 and CDR2: SGHDT, YYEEEE. The CDR3 region has the DNA TGTGCCAGCAGCTTGGCGACAGGGCAGAACACTGAAGCTTTCTTT. This codes for CASSLATGQNTEAFF.

The chain has TRBV5-4 and TRBJ2-2, with 7 bases matching TRBD1. Germline-derived CDR1 and CDR2 are SGHNT and YYREEE (reference sequence). The CDR3 totals 15 residues. Unmatched junction bases numbered 3, after V lost 4 bases and J lost 0 bases. CDR3 sequence (DNA): TGTGCCAGCAGCGGGGGACAGCCGAACACCGGGGAGCTGTTTTTT. It translates to CASSGGQPNTGELFF.